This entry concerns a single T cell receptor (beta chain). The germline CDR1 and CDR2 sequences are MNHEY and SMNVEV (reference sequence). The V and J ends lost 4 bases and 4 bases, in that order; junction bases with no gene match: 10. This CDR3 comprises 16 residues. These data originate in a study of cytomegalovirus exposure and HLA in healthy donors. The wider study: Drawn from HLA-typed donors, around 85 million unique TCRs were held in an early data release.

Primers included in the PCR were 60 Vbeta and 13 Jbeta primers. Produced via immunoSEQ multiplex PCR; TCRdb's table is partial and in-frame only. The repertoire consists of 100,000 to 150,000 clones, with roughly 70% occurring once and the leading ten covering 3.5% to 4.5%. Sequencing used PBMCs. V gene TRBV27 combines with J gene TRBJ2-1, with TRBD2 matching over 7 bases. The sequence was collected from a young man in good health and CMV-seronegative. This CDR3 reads CASSSPLKRGYNEQFF. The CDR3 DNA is TGTGCCAGCAGTTCCCCCTTGAAGCGGGGTTACAATGAGCAGTTCTTC.